The clone carrying this T cell receptor beta chain was observed a single time. The data belong to a study of blood T cell repertoires in COVID-19. Generated by immunoSEQ multiplex PCR, the TCRdb table keeps only in-frame clones and is missing some. The data contain over 250,000 clones, around 87% of them singletons. J gave up 4 bases and V 9 bases, and 8 bases lay outside the gene matches. Germline V gene sequence: CDR1 SGHTA, CDR2 FQGNSA. The CDR3 has 15 amino acids. The chain uses TRBV7-2 and TRBJ2-2; 10 bases map to TRBD2. What was sequenced was PBMCs or T cells enriched from blood (not recorded which). The TCR was taken from a woman in her 30s who had recovered from COVID-19. The CDR3 DNA is TGTGCCAGTCGTAGAGCGGGGGGGGTCACCGGGGAGCTGTTTTTT. Protein product: CASRRAGGVTGELFF.